This entry describes one T cell receptor (beta chain). This sample is drawn from a study of control samples from healthy donors and cancer patients. Data came from immunoSEQ multiplex PCR; TCRdb stores just in-frame clones and leaves some out. The sample shows about 160,000 clones, over 95% of them seen only once. In germline, CDR1 is DFQATT, CDR2 SNEGSKA (reference sequence). The CDR3 consists of 10 residues. The V and J ends lost 4 bases and 5 bases respectively, with 4 bases between them. This receptor was taken from a woman aged 30 to 39 in good health. Sequencing was done on a sample of blood. The rearrangement uses TRBV20-1 and TRBJ2-3; the D is unclear. This CDR3 reads CSAMLDTQYF. Here the CDR3 DNA reads TGCAGTGCTATGCTAGATACGCAGTATTTT.